This T cell receptor (beta chain) appears in the sequencing data of a study of T cells in localized non-small cell lung cancer. Points from the study as a whole: In adjacent lung, a median about 50 of the top 100 tumor clones were found. Longer survival (overall) was linked to higher T cell density in blood. Heterogeneity cannot be ruled out, as sequencing used one tumor region only. Clonality of T cells reached its maximum in uninvolved adjacent lung, surpassing tumor.

Note on this clone: Its antigen is undetermined.

Assay: immunoSEQ multiplex PCR; the TCRdb copy retains only in-frame clones and omits some. The table has 15,000 to 20,000 clones, 90% seen once. Trimming removed 5 bases from V and 4 bases from J, with 14 bases in between. The CDR3 runs 14 residues. In germline, CDR1 is LNHDA, CDR2 SQIVND (reference sequence). The receptor was derived from a woman aged 40-75 years with stage III lung adenocarcinoma. Here the sequenced sample was peripheral blood mononuclear cells, taken before any cancer treatment. This chain connects TRBV19 to TRBJ1-2; D gene unclear. This CDR3 reads CASSPNRGAYGYTF. CDR3 in DNA: TGTGCCAGTAGTCCCAACAGAGGCGCCTATGGCTACACCTTC.